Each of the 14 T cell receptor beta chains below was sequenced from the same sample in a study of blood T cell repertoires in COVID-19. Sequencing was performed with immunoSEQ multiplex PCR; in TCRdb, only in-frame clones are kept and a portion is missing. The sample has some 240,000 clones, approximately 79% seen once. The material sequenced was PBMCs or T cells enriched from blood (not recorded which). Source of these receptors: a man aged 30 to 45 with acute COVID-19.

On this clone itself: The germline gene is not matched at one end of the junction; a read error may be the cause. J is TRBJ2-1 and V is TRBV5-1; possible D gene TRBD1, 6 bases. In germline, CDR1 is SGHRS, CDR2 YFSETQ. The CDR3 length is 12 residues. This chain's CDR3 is CASSSQGDEQFF. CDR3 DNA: TGTGCCAGCAGCTCACAGGGTGATGAGCAGTTCTTC.

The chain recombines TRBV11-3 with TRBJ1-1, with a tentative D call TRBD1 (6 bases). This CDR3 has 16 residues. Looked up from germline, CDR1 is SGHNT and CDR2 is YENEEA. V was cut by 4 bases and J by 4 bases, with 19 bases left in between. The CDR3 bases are TGTGCCAGCAGCTCCGGACAGATTGTAGGTAGCACTGAAGCTTTCTTT. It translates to CASSSGQIVGSTEAFF.

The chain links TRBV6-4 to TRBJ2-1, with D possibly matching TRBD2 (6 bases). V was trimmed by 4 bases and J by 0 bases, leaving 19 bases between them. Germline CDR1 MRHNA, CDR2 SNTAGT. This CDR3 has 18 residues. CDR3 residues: CASSAHPSRGSSYNEQFF. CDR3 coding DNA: TGTGCCAGCAGTGCCCACCCCTCCCGGGGGAGCTCCTACAATGAGCAGTTCTTC.

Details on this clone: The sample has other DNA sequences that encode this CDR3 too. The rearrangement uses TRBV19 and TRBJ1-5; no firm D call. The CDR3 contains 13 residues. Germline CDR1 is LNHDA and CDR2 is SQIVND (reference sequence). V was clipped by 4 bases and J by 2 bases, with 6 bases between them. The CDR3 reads CASSTGGNQPQHF. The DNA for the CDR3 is TGTGCCAGTAGTACCGGGGGCAATCAGCCCCAGCATTTT.

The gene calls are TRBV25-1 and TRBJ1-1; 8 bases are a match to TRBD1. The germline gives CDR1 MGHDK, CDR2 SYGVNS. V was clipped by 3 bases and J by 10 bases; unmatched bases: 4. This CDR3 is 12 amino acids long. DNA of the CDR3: TGTGCCAGCAGTGAGGAAACAGGGGGAGCTTTCTTT. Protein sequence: CASSEETGGAFF.

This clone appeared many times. CDR3 DNA sequence: TGTGCCAGCAGCGTGACTGGGACAGAACACGAGACCCAGTACTTC. Residues: CASSVTGTEHETQYF. The chain links TRBV9 to TRBJ2-5; 7 bases are shared with TRBD1. CDR3 length equals 15 residues. Per the germline V gene, CDR1 is SGDLS and CDR2 is YYNGEE. The junction had 9 bases not matched to a gene; V was cut back by 2 bases and J by 5 bases.

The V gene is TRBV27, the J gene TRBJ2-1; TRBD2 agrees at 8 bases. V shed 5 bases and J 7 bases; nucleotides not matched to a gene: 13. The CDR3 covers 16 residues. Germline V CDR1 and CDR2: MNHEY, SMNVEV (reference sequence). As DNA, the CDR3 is TGTGCCAGCAGTCTCCATCTAGCGGGTAGTAGGAATGAGCAGTTCTTC. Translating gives CASSLHLAGSRNEQFF.

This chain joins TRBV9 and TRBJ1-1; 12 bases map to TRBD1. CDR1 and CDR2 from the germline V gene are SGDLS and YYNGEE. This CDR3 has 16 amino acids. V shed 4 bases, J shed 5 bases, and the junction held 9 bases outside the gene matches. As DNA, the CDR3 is TGTGCCAGCAGCCTCCGGGACAGGGGGCTCGAGACTGAAGCTTTCTTT. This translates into CASSLRDRGLETEAFF.

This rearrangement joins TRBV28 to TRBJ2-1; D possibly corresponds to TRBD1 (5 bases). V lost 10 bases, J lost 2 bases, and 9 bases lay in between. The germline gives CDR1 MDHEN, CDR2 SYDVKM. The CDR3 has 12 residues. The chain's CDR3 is CATVGPYNEQFF. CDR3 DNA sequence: TGTGCCACCGTGGGGCCCTACAATGAGCAGTTCTTC.

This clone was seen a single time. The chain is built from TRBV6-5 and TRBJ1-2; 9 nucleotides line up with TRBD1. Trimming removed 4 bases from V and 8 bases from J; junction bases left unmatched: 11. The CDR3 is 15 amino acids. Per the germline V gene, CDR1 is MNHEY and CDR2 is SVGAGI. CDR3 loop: CASSSTGGPPWGYTF. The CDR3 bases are TGTGCCAGCAGTTCTACAGGGGGCCCCCCTTGGGGCTACACCTTC.

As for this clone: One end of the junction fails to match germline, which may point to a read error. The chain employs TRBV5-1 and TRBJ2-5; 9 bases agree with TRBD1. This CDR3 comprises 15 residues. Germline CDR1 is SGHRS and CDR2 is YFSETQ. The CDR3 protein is CASSLDGQGRETQYF. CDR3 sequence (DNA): TGTGCCAGCAGCTTGGACGGACAGGGGAGGGAGACCCAGTACTTC.

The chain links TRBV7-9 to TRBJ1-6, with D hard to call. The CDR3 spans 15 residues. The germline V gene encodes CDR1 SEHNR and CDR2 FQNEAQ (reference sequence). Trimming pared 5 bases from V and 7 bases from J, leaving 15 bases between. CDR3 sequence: CASSPTSTGNSPLHF. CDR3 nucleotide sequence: TGTGCCAGCAGCCCAACCTCCACGGGGAATTCACCCCTCCACTTT.

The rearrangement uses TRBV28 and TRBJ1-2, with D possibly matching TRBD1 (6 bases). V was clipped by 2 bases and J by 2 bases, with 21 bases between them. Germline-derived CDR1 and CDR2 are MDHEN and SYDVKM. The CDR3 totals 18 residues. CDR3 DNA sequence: TGTGCCAGCAGTTTAGCATCAGGTCTCCCAGGGGCCAACTATGGCTACACCTTC. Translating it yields CASSLASGLPGANYGYTF.

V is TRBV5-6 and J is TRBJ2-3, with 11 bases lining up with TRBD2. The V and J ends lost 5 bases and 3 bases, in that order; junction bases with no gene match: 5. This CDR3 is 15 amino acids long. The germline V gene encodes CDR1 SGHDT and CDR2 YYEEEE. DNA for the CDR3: TGTGCCAGCAGGTCACTAGCGGGAGAGACAGATACGCAGTATTTT. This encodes CASRSLAGETDTQYF.